Following are 6 T cell receptor beta chains from one sample sequenced in a study of T cell responses to AZD1222 COVID-19 vaccine. Repertoires were generated with immunoSEQ multiplex PCR, while TCRdb's copy carries only in-frame clones and drops some. The profile covers tens of thousands of clones, with 85% to 90% appearing a single time and roughly 32% taken by the ten largest. The source was peripheral blood, collected on day 0 of AZD1222 vaccination. These receptors were collected from an adult in good health.

This clone was seen only once. Written as DNA, the CDR3 is TGCGCCAGCACGGGAGGACTAGCGGCCACAAGGGAGCTGTTTTTT. Translating it yields CASTGGLAATRELFF. The gene calls are TRBV5-1 and TRBJ2-2; 10 bases line up with TRBD2. Germline loops: CDR1 SGHRS, CDR2 YFSETQ. This CDR3 region has 15 residues. With V trimmed by 6 bases and J by 9 bases, 11 bases remained unmatched.

V gene TRBV2 combines with J gene TRBJ2-4, with 7 nucleotides matching TRBD2. The germline gives CDR1 SNHLY, CDR2 FYNNEI. The CDR3 sequence is 15 residues long. Trimming removed 3 bases from V and 0 bases from J; junction bases left unmatched: 2. CDR3 region: CASSDLAGAKNIQYF. The CDR3 DNA reads as TGTGCCAGCAGTGACTTAGCGGGAGCCAAAAACATTCAGTACTTC.

The chain combines TRBV10-3 with TRBJ2-5, with TRBD2 matching over 11 bases. This CDR3 has 16 amino acids. V dropped 4 bases and J dropped 4; count of bases not matched to a gene: 8. From germline, CDR1 is ENHRY and CDR2 SYGVKD. DNA of the CDR3: TGTGCCATCAGTGCGAGGGGGCTAGCGGGAGGAGAGACCCAGTACTTC. Protein sequence: CAISARGLAGGETQYF.

The rearrangement uses TRBV11-2 and TRBJ2-5; unclear D gene. Germline CDR1 SGHAT, CDR2 FQNNGV. CDR3 length equals 11 residues. V lost 7 bases and J 5 bases, leaving 8 bases between the germline ends. The CDR3, as DNA: TGTGCCAGCACCCCTTCTGAGACCCAGTACTTC. It specifies CASTPSETQYF.

The DNA of the CDR3 is TGTGCCAGCAGCTTAGGGGGTGGCGGAGACGACGAGCAGTACTTC. Protein: CASSLGGGGDDEQYF. The chain uses TRBV7-9 and TRBJ2-7; the D is unclear. This CDR3 is 15 amino acids long. V gave up 1 base and J gave up 5 bases, with 15 bases separating them. Germline V gives CDR1 SEHNR, CDR2 FQNEAQ (reference sequence).

The chain couples TRBV28 to TRBJ2-1; 11 nucleotides align to TRBD2. The CDR3 runs 15 residues. Germline V gives CDR1 MDHEN, CDR2 SYDVKM. J was trimmed by 9 bases and V by 3 bases; bases with no gene match: 7. The CDR3: CASSLVSSGRREQFF. In nucleotides, the CDR3 is TGTGCCAGCAGTTTGGTTTCTAGCGGGAGGCGTGAGCAGTTCTTC.